Shown below are 13 T cell receptor beta chains from a single sample sequenced in a study of post-analysis software for immune sequencing data. Antigen specificity for these receptors is unknown. TCR beta cDNA libraries included unique molecular identifiers. TCRdb redid the calling of the PCR reads with MiXCR, one entry per CDR3 protein. The repertoire includes hundreds of thousands of distinct CDR3 sequences, around 27% of them detected once, and around 0.56% sits in the top ten. General study findings and limits: About five TRBV segments, including TRBV5-6, TRBV5-1 and TRBV20-1, were more frequent in patients than controls.

What was sequenced was blood. The receptors stem from a girl aged 10-17 years with multiple sclerosis.

The CDR3 region has the DNA TGCGCCAGCAGCTTGGTGGGCCGGGGTGGCTATGGCTACACCTTC. Translating gives CASSLVGRGGYGYTF. The chain links TRBV5-1 to TRBJ1-2; D not resolved. This CDR3 has 15 amino acids. Germline CDR1 reads SGHRS; CDR2 reads YFSETQ. V was shortened by 0 bases and J by 4 bases, with 13 bases between the two germline ends.

This clonotype was picked up a small number of times. Written as DNA, the CDR3 is TGCGCCAGCAGCGTCCCCGGGACACGCAACCAAGAGACCCAGTACTTC. Translation: CASSVPGTRNQETQYF. The gene calls are TRBV4-1 and TRBJ2-5; D possibly corresponds to TRBD1 (6 bases). The germline V gene encodes CDR1 MGHRA and CDR2 YSYEKL. V lost 5 bases to trimming and J lost 0 bases, with 16 bases between them. The CDR3 loop spans 16 amino acids.

A note on this clonotype: An end of the junction does not agree with germline; a read error may underlie this. The rearrangement joins TRBV18 to TRBJ2-5; a possible D gene is TRBD1 (6 bases). Germline values: CDR1 KGHSH, CDR2 LQKENI. The CDR3 extends over 15 amino acids. The CDR3 sequence: CAGSPYVDRKETQYF. Written as DNA, the CDR3 is TGTGCCGGCTCACCTTACGTGGACAGAAAAGAGACCCAGTACTTC.

V is TRBV5-1 and J is TRBJ2-1; perhaps TRBD2 as D (6 bases). The ends were cut back, 2 bases at V and 6 bases at J, with 18 bases in the middle. The CDR3 spans 16 residues. Per the germline V gene, CDR1 is SGHRS and CDR2 is YFSETQ. The CDR3 DNA is TGCGCCAGCAGCTTCGCTAGCGCGTCGGAAGGCAATGAGCAGTTCTTC. It yields the protein CASSFASASEGNEQFF.

The chain employs TRBV25-1 and TRBJ1-2, with unresolved D. Germline values: CDR1 MGHDK, CDR2 SYGVNS. The CDR3 totals 15 residues. The germline V and J ends were trimmed by 1 base and 5 bases, with 14 bases remaining between them. The CDR3 bases are TGTGCCAGCAGTGAATCCGGGATGGTCGAGTATGGCTACACCTTC. This translates into CASSESGMVEYGYTF.

A few counts support this clonotype. This chain uses TRBV7-9 with TRBJ1-2; D gene unclear. The CDR3 covers 12 residues. Trimming cost V 5 bases and J 8 bases, with 12 bases left between them. Germline loops: CDR1 SEHNR, CDR2 FQNEAQ (reference sequence). This chain's CDR3 is CASSIPRGGYTF. In DNA form, the CDR3 reads TGTGCCAGCAGCATCCCACGGGGAGGCTACACCTTC.

The rearrangement uses TRBV20-1 and TRBJ1-1; 7 bases are a match to TRBD1. Losses at the gene ends were 3 bases for V and 0 bases for J; bases not matched to a gene: 7. CDR3 length: 15 residues. CDR1 is DFQATT and CDR2 is SNEGSKA in the germline V gene (reference sequence). CDR3 in DNA: TGCAGTGCTAGGGGGACAGTGTCCTTGAACACTGAAGCTTTCTTT. Translating gives CSARGTVSLNTEAFF.

This clonotype occurred a few times. The rearrangement joins TRBV2 to TRBJ2-5; a possible D gene is TRBD2 (5 bases). This CDR3 region has 13 residues. The ends were cut back, 6 bases at V and 7 bases at J, with 15 bases in the middle. In germline, CDR1 is SNHLY, CDR2 FYNNEI. CDR3 DNA: TGTGCCAGCAGCCCCGCATCAGGAGGGACCCAGTACTTC. The encoded protein is CASSPASGGTQYF.

This chain links TRBV19 with TRBJ1-5; D perhaps matches TRBD1 (6 bases). Trimming took 8 bases from V and 3 from J, leaving 11 bases between them. CDR1 is LNHDA and CDR2 is SQIVND in the germline V gene (reference sequence). CDR3 size: 13 residues. CDR3 sequence reads: CASALGANQPQHF. CDR3 in DNA: TGTGCCAGTGCTTTGGGGGCCAATCAGCCCCAGCATTTT. The full variable domain, with the rest looked up from reference TRBV19 and TRBJ1-5, is DGGITQSPKYLFRKEGQNVTLSCEQNLNHDAMYWYRQDPGQGLRLIYYSQIVNDFQKGDIAEGYSVSREKKESFPLTVTSAQKNPTAFYLCASALGANQPQHFGDGTRLSIL.

The chain couples TRBV25-1 to TRBJ1-2; no firm D call. The CDR3 is 14 residues long. Per germline, CDR1 MGHDK and CDR2 SYGVNS. V was cut by 8 bases and J by 3 bases, with 16 bases left in between. CDR3 in DNA: TGTGCCAGCCAAAGACTAGAGGAGGACTATGGCTACACCTTC. The encoded protein is CASQRLEEDYGYTF.

This clonotype has only a few counts. The chain couples TRBV6-5 to TRBJ2-7; TRBD1 matches 7 bases. CDR3 length equals 14 residues. Per germline, CDR1 MNHEY and CDR2 SVGAGI. After removal of 2 bases from V and 12 bases from J, the junction contained 13 bases not matched to a gene. The CDR3 loop is CASSYRSGTETSYF. DNA for the CDR3: TGTGCCAGCAGTTACAGATCCGGGACAGAGACTTCGTACTTC.

The V gene is TRBV20-1, the J gene TRBJ2-5, with D maybe TRBD2 (5 bases). This CDR3 region has 12 residues. With 3 bases removed from V and 11 bases from J, the gap between germline ends came to 16 bases. CDR1 is DFQATT and CDR2 is SNEGSKA in the germline V gene (reference sequence). The CDR3 DNA sequence: TGCAGTGCTAGGGCTAGCCCTAATGAGCAGTACTTC. Its protein is CSARASPNEQYF.

V and J are TRBV6-6 and TRBJ1-5; maybe TRBD1 (5 bases). V was shortened by 10 bases and J by 0 bases, with 10 bases between the two germline ends. The CDR3 spans 13 residues. The germline V gene has CDR1 MNHNY and CDR2 SVGAGI (reference sequence). CDR3 protein: CATGGSSNQPQHF. The CDR3 nucleotides are TGTGCCACCGGGGGGTCTAGCAATCAGCCCCAGCATTTT.